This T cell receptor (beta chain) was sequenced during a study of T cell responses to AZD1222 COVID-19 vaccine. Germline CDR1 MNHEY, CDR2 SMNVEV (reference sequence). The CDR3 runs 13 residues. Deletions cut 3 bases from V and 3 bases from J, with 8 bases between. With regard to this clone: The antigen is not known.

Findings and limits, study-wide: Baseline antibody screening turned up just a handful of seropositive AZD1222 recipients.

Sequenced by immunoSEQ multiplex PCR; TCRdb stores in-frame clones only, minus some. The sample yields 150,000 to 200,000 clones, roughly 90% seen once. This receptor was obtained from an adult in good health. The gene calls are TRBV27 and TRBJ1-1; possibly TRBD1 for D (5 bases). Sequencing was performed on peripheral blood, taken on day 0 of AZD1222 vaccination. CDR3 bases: TGTGCCAGCAGTTTTGGGGGGGACACTGAAGCTTTCTTT. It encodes CASSFGGDTEAFF.